The present entry profiles one T cell receptor (beta chain) with its context. Trimming stripped 4 bases from V and 13 bases from J, with 11 bases between. Looked up from germline, CDR1 is PRHDT and CDR2 is FYEKMQ (reference sequence). The CDR3 is 12 residues long. Profiling relied on immunoSEQ multiplex PCR, and the TCRdb table lists in-frame clones only, not all of them. The sample contains some 200,000 clones, around 91% of which appear only once. This entry is derived from a study of blood T cell repertoires in COVID-19. Whole-study context: Whether acute or convalescent, the COVID-19 samples came from the United States, Italy and Spain. In each case, the material was cDNA or gDNA derived from T cells, B-cell-depleted T cells, or PBMCs.

This sequence joins TRBV13 and TRBJ1-6; the D gene is possibly TRBD1 (5 bases). The clonotype was recovered from a woman aged 40-49 years with acute or convalescent COVID-19. The sample consisted of peripheral blood. DNA for the CDR3: TGTGCCAGCAGCTCGGAAGGGGCTCCCCTCCACTTT. Translation gives CASSSEGAPLHF.